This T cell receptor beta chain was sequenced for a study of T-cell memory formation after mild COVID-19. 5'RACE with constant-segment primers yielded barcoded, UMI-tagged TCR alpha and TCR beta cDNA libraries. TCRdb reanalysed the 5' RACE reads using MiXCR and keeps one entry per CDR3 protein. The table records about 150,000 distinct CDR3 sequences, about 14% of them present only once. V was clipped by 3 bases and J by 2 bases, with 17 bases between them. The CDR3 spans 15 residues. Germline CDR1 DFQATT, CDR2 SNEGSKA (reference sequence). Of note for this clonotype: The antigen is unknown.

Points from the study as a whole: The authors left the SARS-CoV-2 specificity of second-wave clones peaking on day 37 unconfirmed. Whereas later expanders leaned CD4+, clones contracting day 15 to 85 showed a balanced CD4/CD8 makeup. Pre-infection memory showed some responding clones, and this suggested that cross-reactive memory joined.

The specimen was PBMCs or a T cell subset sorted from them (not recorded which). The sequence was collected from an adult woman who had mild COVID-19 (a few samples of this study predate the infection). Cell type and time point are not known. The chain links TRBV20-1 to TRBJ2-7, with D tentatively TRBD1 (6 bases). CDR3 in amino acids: CSARNAVGATYEQYF. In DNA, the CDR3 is TGCAGTGCTAGGAACGCGGTGGGGGCCACCTACGAGCAGTACTTC.